These 28 T cell receptor beta chains were sequenced from one sample in a study of identical twins. TCRdb re-called the 5' RACE reads through MiXCR, storing one row per CDR3 protein. The sample yields hundreds of thousands of distinct CDR3 sequences, 15% to 20% seen once. Separately, the same data were catalogued under a study of T cells expressing NK-cell markers.

Sequences were obtained from PBMCs. All receptors derive from a woman aged 18-35 years in good health.

The V and J genes are TRBV7-7 and TRBJ2-1, with 10 bases identical to TRBD2. Per the germline V gene, CDR1 is SSHAT and CDR2 is FNYEAQ (reference sequence). This CDR3 spans 15 amino acids. J gave up 9 bases and V 5 bases, and 10 bases lay outside the gene matches. CDR3 region: CASSPLLAGAGEQFF. Here the CDR3 DNA reads TGTGCCAGCAGCCCCCTGCTAGCGGGAGCGGGTGAGCAGTTCTTC.

This clonotype was detected a few times. The CDR3 sequence is CSARWVKGQGGGEQYF. CDR3 sequence (DNA): TGCAGTGCTAGATGGGTGAAGGGACAGGGGGGCGGCGAGCAGTACTTC. V and J are TRBV20-1 and TRBJ2-7; 11 positions agree with TRBD1. CDR1 DFQATT and CDR2 SNEGSKA come from the germline V gene (reference sequence). The V gene end was trimmed by 2 bases and the J gene end by 6 bases; junction bases not matched to a gene: 12. This CDR3 is built from 16 residues.

CDR3: CASSLSLPTYGYTF. The CDR3, as DNA: TGTGCCAGCAGCTTATCCCTCCCTACCTATGGCTACACCTTC. V gene TRBV7-9 combines with J gene TRBJ1-2; D remains ambiguous. Per germline, CDR1 SEHNR and CDR2 FQNEAQ (reference sequence). The V gene lost 2 bases and the J gene lost 4 bases, with 11 bases spanning the gap. This CDR3 has 14 residues.

This clonotype was counted only a few times. The chain combines TRBV7-9 with TRBJ1-4, with no clear D. This CDR3 contains 13 residues. Germline lookup yields CDR1 SEHNR and CDR2 FQNEAQ (reference sequence). Trimming pared 4 bases from V and 6 bases from J, leaving 9 bases between. The CDR3 coding sequence is TGTGCCAGCAGCTCAGACACATATGAAAAACTGTTTTTT. It is translated as CASSSDTYEKLFF. The variable domain in full, completed from reference TRBV7-9 and TRBJ1-4, reads DTGVSQNPRHKITKRGQNVTFRCDPISEHNRLYWYRQTLGQGPEFLTYFQNEAQLEKSRLLSDRFSAERPKGSFSTLEIQRTEQGDSAMYLCASSSDTYEKLFFGSGTQLSVL.

This clonotype showed up just a few times. This sequence joins TRBV6-1 and TRBJ2-3; 8 bases agree with TRBD2. V shed 4 bases, J shed 5 bases, and the junction held 5 bases outside the gene matches. This CDR3 contains 14 residues. CDR1 and CDR2 (germline): MNHNS, SASEGT. The CDR3 DNA is TGTGCCAGCAGTGCCGGGGGGGCCATAGATACGCAGTATTTT. This gives the protein CASSAGGAIDTQYF.

This chain uses TRBV19 with TRBJ2-1; 8 positions agree with TRBD2. Germline assignment: CDR1 LNHDA and CDR2 SQIVND (reference sequence). CDR3 length: 13 amino acids. The V gene end was trimmed by 6 bases and the J gene end by 5 bases; junction bases not matched to a gene: 3. This CDR3 reads CASSSGGNNEQFF. CDR3 sequence (DNA): TGTGCCAGTAGCTCGGGAGGGAACAATGAGCAGTTCTTC.

This clonotype has more than one count but fewer than ten. CDR3 nucleotides: TGCGCCAGCAGCCAAGATTTGGCAGGACTCACCGGGGAGCTGTTTTTT. It is translated as CASSQDLAGLTGELFF. The chain has TRBV4-3 and TRBJ2-2, with a weak D call TRBD2 (5 bases). V dropped 0 bases and J dropped 4 bases, with 12 bases sitting between them. CDR3 length: 16 amino acids. In germline, CDR1 is LGHNA, CDR2 YSLEER.

This clonotype came up many times. This chain uses TRBV12-3 or TRBV12-4 with TRBJ2-5; D unresolved. Trimming shortened V by 3 bases and J by 5 bases, and 13 bases separated the two germline ends. This CDR3 contains 14 residues. The CDR3 loop is CASSFRVLEETQYF. The CDR3 DNA sequence: TGTGCCAGCAGTTTTAGGGTACTCGAGGAGACCCAGTACTTC.

This clonotype came up a few times. The CDR3: CASSGGTGGAADTQYF. In DNA, the CDR3 is TGCGCCAGCAGCGGTGGGACAGGGGGCGCTGCGGATACGCAGTATTTT. The chain employs TRBV5-1 and TRBJ2-3, with 12 bases aligning to TRBD1. Germline loops: CDR1 SGHRS, CDR2 YFSETQ. V was clipped by 4 bases and J by 6 bases; unmatched bases: 9. CDR3 length equals 16 residues.

There are a few counts of this clonotype. V usage is TRBV10-3 and J usage is TRBJ2-2; 11 nucleotides match TRBD1. Germline-derived CDR1 and CDR2 are ENHRY and SYGVKD. V was pared by 11 bases and J by 0 bases, with 8 bases of the junction left unmatched. There are 16 residues in the CDR3. This CDR3 is CAASDRGLTNTGELFF. DNA of the CDR3: TGTGCCGCCTCGGACAGGGGGCTTACGAACACCGGGGAGCTGTTTTTT.

This clonotype was recorded a few times. The chain combines TRBV5-1 with TRBJ1-3; perhaps TRBD1 as D (6 bases). This CDR3 has 16 amino acids. The V end was cut by 4 bases, the J end by 0 bases, with 14 bases between. CDR1 is SGHRS and CDR2 is YFSETQ in the germline V gene. CDR3 loop: CASSVELQGSGNTIYF. The CDR3 nucleotides read TGCGCCAGCAGCGTGGAATTACAGGGCTCTGGAAACACCATATATTTT. The full variable domain, its missing parts supplied by reference TRBV5-1 and TRBJ1-3, is KAGVTQTPRYLIKTRGQQVTLSCSPISGHRSVSWYQQTPGQGLQFLFEYFSETQRNKGNFPGRFSGRQFSNSRSEMNVSTLELGDSALYLCASSVELQGSGNTIYFGEGSWLTVV.

The table lists this clonotype with a few counts. The chain carries TRBV7-2 and TRBJ2-2, with 9 bases aligning to TRBD1. Per germline, CDR1 SGHTA and CDR2 FQGNSA. CDR3 length: 14 residues. Trimming removed 5 bases from V and 5 bases from J; junction bases left unmatched: 3. The CDR3 spells CASSRTGVTGELFF. CDR3 bases: TGTGCCAGCAGCCGGACAGGGGTTACCGGGGAGCTGTTTTTT.

This clonotype was seen only a few times. V gene TRBV20-1 combines with J gene TRBJ2-3; D gene ambiguous. In germline, CDR1 is DFQATT, CDR2 SNEGSKA (reference sequence). The CDR3 length is 16 residues. V gave up 6 bases and J gave up 4 bases, with 23 bases separating them. In DNA form, the CDR3 reads TGCAGTGCCATCGAAAGACTCAATCAAGCCCCAGATACGCAGTATTTT. As protein: CSAIERLNQAPDTQYF.

The chain carries TRBV12-3 or TRBV12-4 and TRBJ2-1; 8 bases fit TRBD2. V was pared by 5 bases and J by 9 bases, with 12 bases of the junction left unmatched. The CDR3 totals 15 residues. The CDR3 spells CASSIDSGKVGEQFF. CDR3 nucleotides: TGTGCCAGCAGTATAGATAGCGGGAAGGTAGGTGAGCAGTTCTTC.

DNA of the CDR3: TGCAGTGCTAGAGGCCCGGGAGGCGACTACGAGCAGTACTTC. This encodes CSARGPGGDYEQYF. The chain uses TRBV20-1 and TRBJ2-7, with 7 bases aligning to TRBD2. Germline CDR1 and CDR2: DFQATT and SNEGSKA (reference sequence). There are 14 residues in the CDR3. The J segment lost 3 bases and the V segment lost 1 base, leaving 6 bases of the junction unmatched.

The rearrangement joins TRBV10-3 to TRBJ2-3; no clear D gene. The CDR3 sequence is 16 residues long. V was pared by 2 bases and J by 0 bases, with 12 bases between. Germline-derived CDR1 and CDR2 are ENHRY and SYGVKD. The CDR3 sequence: CAISESMQLSTDTQYF. CDR3 nucleotides: TGTGCCATCAGTGAGAGCATGCAGCTAAGCACAGATACGCAGTATTTT.

This clonotype was detected many times. The chain couples TRBV5-1 to TRBJ1-1; 8 positions agree with TRBD1. The V and J ends lost 4 bases and 2 bases, in that order; junction bases with no gene match: 7. The germline gives CDR1 SGHRS, CDR2 YFSETQ. The CDR3 consists of 15 residues. CDR3 loop: CASSPTGQDNTEAFF. The CDR3 DNA sequence: TGCGCCAGCAGCCCTACGGGACAGGACAACACTGAAGCTTTCTTT.

The V gene is TRBV2, the J gene TRBJ1-2, with D uncertain. Germline assignment: CDR1 SNHLY and CDR2 FYNNEI. V was shortened by 4 bases and J by 3 bases, with 9 bases between the two germline ends. This CDR3 is built from 13 residues. The CDR3: CASSAISYYGYTF. The CDR3 DNA reads as TGTGCCAGCAGTGCAATATCGTACTATGGCTACACCTTC.

The genes are TRBV12-3 or TRBV12-4 and TRBJ2-3, with 7 bases fitting TRBD1. The CDR3 spans 16 residues. After removal of 6 bases from V and 3 bases from J, the junction contained 12 bases not matched to a gene. The CDR3 protein is CASSSTLTGVTDTQYF. The CDR3 DNA follows: TGTGCCAGCAGCTCCACCCTAACAGGGGTAACAGATACGCAGTATTTT.

This chain joins TRBV6-1 and TRBJ2-2; 8 positions agree with TRBD2. J lost 6 bases, V lost 6 bases, and 9 bases had no gene match. Germline V gives CDR1 MNHNS, CDR2 SASEGT. The length of the CDR3 is 15 residues. The CDR3 DNA reads as TGTGCCAGCAGGGTTAGCGGGACGGGGGCCGGGGAGCTGTTTTTT. Protein product: CASRVSGTGAGELFF.

The V and J genes are TRBV9 and TRBJ2-7, with 7 bases aligning to TRBD2. Per germline, CDR1 SGDLS and CDR2 YYNGEE. Trimming took 0 bases from V and 2 from J; bases not matched to a gene: 5. The CDR3 runs 15 residues. The chain's CDR3 is CASSVEGRAPYEQYF. The CDR3, as DNA: TGTGCCAGCAGCGTAGAAGGGAGGGCCCCCTACGAGCAGTACTTC.

The genes are TRBV20-1 and TRBJ1-3; 7 bases line up with TRBD1. Germline V lookup: CDR1 DFQATT, CDR2 SNEGSKA (reference sequence). The CDR3 is made up of 13 amino acids. Unmatched junction bases numbered 3, after V lost 3 bases and J lost 4 bases. In DNA form, the CDR3 reads TGCAGTGCTAGGCGGGGACAGGGAAACACCATATATTTT. Its translation is CSARRGQGNTIYF.

This clonotype was recorded only once. The V gene is TRBV27, the J gene TRBJ2-1, with TRBD2 matching 11 bases. Germline V gives CDR1 MNHEY, CDR2 SMNVEV (reference sequence). V shed 4 bases and J 5 bases; nucleotides not matched to a gene: 10. CDR3 length equals 17 residues. The CDR3 spells CASSSSPSGGWDNEQFF. The CDR3 nucleotides read TGTGCCAGCAGTTCATCTCCTAGCGGGGGGTGGGACAATGAGCAGTTCTTC.

This clonotype has more than one count but fewer than ten. V is TRBV11-2 and J is TRBJ2-1; 8 nucleotides align to TRBD2. The CDR3 runs 17 residues. Trimming cost V 0 bases and J 1 base; bases outside gene matches: 5. Looked up from germline, CDR1 is SGHAT and CDR2 is FQNNGV. CDR3 bases: TGTGCCAGCAGCTTAGAGGCCAGCGGGAGTTCCTACAATGAGCAGTTCTTC. Protein sequence: CASSLEASGSSYNEQFF.

This clonotype was counted only a few times. The CDR3 DNA sequence: TGTGCCAGCACCCCGGAGGTGGGGACTACCCTAAACAATGAGCAGTTCTTC. It yields the protein CASTPEVGTTLNNEQFF. The V gene is TRBV12-3 or TRBV12-4, the J gene TRBJ2-1; 7 nucleotides align to TRBD2. Trimming took 7 bases from V and 5 from J; bases not matched to a gene: 17. This CDR3 region has 17 residues.

The J gene is TRBJ1-1, the V gene TRBV27, with a tentative D call TRBD1 (6 bases). Germline V lookup: CDR1 MNHEY, CDR2 SMNVEV (reference sequence). The CDR3 length is 15 residues. The V end was cut by 6 bases, the J end by 4 bases, with 18 bases between. DNA of the CDR3: TGTGCCAGCAGGGGAGGCGGCATGACAGGCACTGAAGCTTTCTTT. This gives the protein CASRGGGMTGTEAFF.

This clonotype was seen more than once but under ten times. This chain links TRBV6-1 with TRBJ2-3, with TRBD2 matching over 10 bases. This CDR3 spans 16 amino acids. Germline trimming cut 6 bases from V and 0 bases from J; bases unmatched to any gene: 6. Germline CDR1 is MNHNS and CDR2 is SASEGT. DNA of the CDR3: TGTGCCAGCAGGATAGCGGGAGGTACTAGCACAGATACGCAGTATTTT. Protein sequence: CASRIAGGTSTDTQYF.

This clonotype has more than one count but fewer than ten. The chain couples TRBV6-5 to TRBJ2-4; 8 bases map to TRBD2. The CDR3 contains 15 residues. V shed 1 base, J shed 5 bases, and the junction held 4 bases outside the gene matches. Germline-derived CDR1 and CDR2 are MNHEY and SVGAGI. DNA for the CDR3: TGTGCCAGCAGTTACTGGGCGGGGGGAGAAAACATTCAGTACTTC. Its protein is CASSYWAGGENIQYF.